The 4 T cell receptor beta chains below come from one sample, sequenced in a study of cytomegalovirus exposure and HLA in healthy donors. Researchers ran the PCR with 60 Vbeta and 13 Jbeta primers. Here immunoSEQ multiplex PCR was the method, and the copy in TCRdb shows in-frame clones only, minus some. This sample has 150,000 to 200,000 clones, with about 79% found just once. The sample comprised PBMCs. The receptors here all came from a man between 50 and 59 years old in good health and CMV-seropositive.

This rearrangement joins TRBV5-8 to TRBJ1-2; D remains unclear. This CDR3 contains 13 residues. Germline assignment: CDR1 SGHTS and CDR2 YDEGEE. The V and J ends lost 3 bases and 3 bases respectively, with 9 bases between them. CDR3 in amino acids: CASSSYRDYGYTF. The CDR3 DNA follows: TGTGCCAGCAGCTCATACAGAGACTATGGCTACACCTTC. The full variable domain, in which reference TRBV5-8 and TRBJ1-2 provide the parts outside the CDR3, is EAGVTQSPTHLIKTRGQQATLRCSPISGHTSVYWYQQALGLGLQFLLWYDEGEERNRGNFPPRFSGRQFPNYSSELNVNALELEDSALYLCASSSYRDYGYTFGSGTRLTVV.

V gene TRBV20-1 combines with J gene TRBJ2-3; possible D gene TRBD2, 5 bases. Germline V gives CDR1 DFQATT, CDR2 SNEGSKA (reference sequence). Trimming removed 6 bases from V and 8 bases from J, with 12 bases in between. The CDR3 consists of 11 residues. The CDR3 is CSAILVSTQYF. The CDR3 DNA is TGCAGTGCGATACTAGTCAGTACGCAGTATTTT.

The chain joins TRBV9 to TRBJ1-2, with D maybe TRBD1 (5 bases). V was cut by 4 bases and J by 4 bases, with 11 bases left in between. The CDR3 has 13 residues. Germline V gene data show CDR1 as SGDLS and CDR2 as YYNGEE. CDR3 in DNA: TGTGCCAGCAGCCCTACAGGTGCCTATGGCTACACCTTC. This sequence encodes CASSPTGAYGYTF. Full variable domain (rest looked up from reference TRBV9 and TRBJ1-2): DSGVTQTPKHLITATGQRVTLRCSPRSGDLSVYWYQQSLDQGLQFLIQYYNGEERAKGNILERFSAQQFPDLHSELNLSSLELGDSALYFCASSPTGAYGYTFGSGTRLTVV.

The V and J genes are TRBV6-5 and TRBJ1-2; TRBD1 matches 9 bases. Germline trimming cut 0 bases from V and 7 bases from J; bases unmatched to any gene: 6. The CDR3 extends over 15 amino acids. Germline V lookup: CDR1 MNHEY, CDR2 SVGAGI. The CDR3 nucleotides read TGTGCCAGCAGTTACTCCACAGGGGGCGCAAGTGGCTACACCTTC. Its translation: CASSYSTGGASGYTF.